One and the same sample provided the 30 T cell receptor beta chains below, sequenced in a study of blood T cell repertoires in COVID-19. Method: immunoSEQ multiplex PCR; TCRdb's copy keeps in-frame clones and lacks some. This table has some 330,000 clones, around 87% appearing once. Sample: PBMCs or T cells enriched from blood (not recorded which). Receptor source: a middle-aged man in a cohort exposed to, infected with or recovered from COVID-19 (not recorded which).

The chain joins TRBV7-8 to TRBJ2-2, with 13 nucleotides matching TRBD2. CDR3 length: 16 amino acids. Germline V gene lookup returns CDR1 SGHVS and CDR2 FQNEAQ. The V segment lost 4 bases and the J segment 1 base; nucleotides outside the gene matches: 0. CDR3 nucleotide sequence: TGTGCCAGCAGCTGGACTAGCGGGAGGAACACCGGGGAGCTGTTTTTT. This encodes CASSWTSGRNTGELFF. Full variable domain (outside the CDR3, taken from reference TRBV7-8 and TRBJ2-2): GAGVSQSPRYKVAKRGQDVALRCDPISGHVSLFWYQQALGQGPEFLTYFQNEAQLDKSGLPSDRFFAERPEGSVSTLKIQRTQQEDSAVYLCASSWTSGRNTGELFFGEGSRLTVL.

The chain is built from TRBV5-3 and TRBJ2-1; 14 bases are shared with TRBD2. TRBV5-3 is filed as an ORF, its function uncertain. After removal of 4 bases from V and 1 base from J, the junction contained 13 bases not matched to a gene. The CDR3 loop spans 20 amino acids. For the CDR3, the DNA is TGTGCCAGAAGCATCAACCCTGGACTAGCGGGAGGTAGGTCCTACAATGAGCAGTTCTTC. Residues: CARSINPGLAGGRSYNEQFF.

The chain uses TRBV27 and TRBJ2-7, with D perhaps matching TRBD1 (5 bases). The CDR3 is 13 residues long. CDR1 and CDR2 (germline): MNHEY, SMNVEV (reference sequence). V was trimmed by 3 bases and J by 6 bases, leaving 12 bases between them. In DNA form, the CDR3 reads TGTGCCAGCAGTTTGTCCGACAGCAGCGAGCAGTACTTC. This encodes CASSLSDSSEQYF.

The chain employs TRBV28 and TRBJ1-2, with TRBD1 as a possible D gene (5 bases). CDR1 is MDHEN and CDR2 is SYDVKM in the germline V gene. This CDR3 spans 14 amino acids. V was shortened by 9 bases and J by 8 bases, with 22 bases between the two germline ends. The CDR3 reads CASSWTQDVRGYTF. CDR3 DNA: TGTGCCAGTAGCTGGACACAGGACGTACGGGGCTACACCTTC.

The chain joins TRBV5-6 to TRBJ2-2; a weak D match, TRBD1 (5 bases). CDR3 size: 12 residues. Germline lookup yields CDR1 SGHDT and CDR2 YYEEEE. V lost 4 bases and J lost 5, with 6 bases in between. The CDR3 loop reads CASSPGTGELFF. CDR3 DNA sequence: TGTGCCAGCAGCCCAGGGACCGGGGAGCTGTTTTTT.

This chain joins TRBV20-1 and TRBJ1-2; tentative D call: TRBD1 (5 bases). CDR3 length: 11 residues. Trimming left V 3 bases short and J 9 bases short, with 11 bases between. Germline V lookup: CDR1 DFQATT, CDR2 SNEGSKA (reference sequence). CDR3 loop: CSARPRVSYTF. The CDR3 DNA is TGCAGTGCTAGGCCCAGGGTGAGCTACACCTTC.

There are a few counts of this clone. This chain joins TRBV7-9 and TRBJ1-5; 9 nucleotides line up with TRBD1. The V and J ends lost 2 bases and 7 bases, in that order; junction bases with no gene match: 9. The CDR3 sequence is 16 residues long. Germline-derived CDR1 and CDR2 are SEHNR and FQNEAQ (reference sequence). In nucleotides, the CDR3 is TGTGCCAGCAGCTTAACGGGACAGGGCAAGGGGCAGCCCCAGCATTTT. It specifies CASSLTGQGKGQPQHF. The full variable domain, in which reference TRBV7-9 and TRBJ1-5 provide the parts outside the CDR3, is DTGVSQNPRHKITKRGQNVTFRCDPISEHNRLYWYRQTLGQGPEFLTYFQNEAQLEKSRLLSDRFSAERPKGSFSTLEIQRTEQGDSAMYLCASSLTGQGKGQPQHFGDGTRLSIL.

The genes are TRBV19 and TRBJ1-5; 7 nucleotides line up with TRBD1. V lost 6 bases, J lost 3 bases, and 11 bases stayed unmatched. Germline values: CDR1 LNHDA, CDR2 SQIVND (reference sequence). The CDR3 extends over 16 amino acids. The CDR3 DNA reads as TGTGCCAGTAGAGAAACCGGAGGACAGGTCAATCAGCCCCAGCATTTT. It specifies CASRETGGQVNQPQHF. The variable domain in full, completed from reference TRBV19 and TRBJ1-5, reads DGGITQSPKYLFRKEGQNVTLSCEQNLNHDAMYWYRQDPGQGLRLIYYSQIVNDFQKGDIAEGYSVSREKKESFPLTVTSAQKNPTAFYLCASRETGGQVNQPQHFGDGTRLSIL.

The chain employs TRBV2 and TRBJ1-5; D is unclear. The CDR3 runs 15 residues. Germline CDR1 and CDR2: SNHLY and FYNNEI. V was trimmed by 4 bases and J by 2 bases, leaving 12 bases between them. CDR3 DNA: TGTGCCAGCAGTGCGGCACCGAGGCGCAATCAGCCCCAGCATTTT. This sequence encodes CASSAAPRRNQPQHF.

This clone was observed a handful of times. The genes are TRBV9 and TRBJ2-1; D may be TRBD2 (6 bases). Germline values: CDR1 SGDLS, CDR2 YYNGEE. This CDR3 comprises 11 residues. V was cut by 7 bases and J by 8 bases, with 10 bases left in between. The CDR3 loop reads CASGGAYEQFF. CDR3 DNA sequence: TGTGCCAGCGGCGGGGCCTATGAGCAGTTCTTC.

This clone was seen a few times. The chain links TRBV7-6 to TRBJ2-6; 7 positions agree with TRBD1. V dropped 5 bases and J dropped 2; count of bases not matched to a gene: 3. Germline V gene sequence: CDR1 SGHVS, CDR2 FNYEAQ. The CDR3 has 15 residues. CDR3 nucleotides: TGTGCCAGCAGCACCCAGGGGGCTGGGGCCAACGTCCTGACTTTC. Translation: CASSTQGAGANVLTF.

This chain links TRBV28 with TRBJ1-5, with D tentatively TRBD1 (6 bases). Germline V gives CDR1 MDHEN, CDR2 SYDVKM. The V gene lost 7 bases and the J gene lost 3 bases, with 13 bases spanning the gap. The CDR3 runs to 14 residues. CDR3 sequence reads: CASKLQGPNQPQHF. CDR3 coding DNA: TGTGCCAGCAAGCTACAGGGTCCCAATCAGCCCCAGCATTTT.

The V call is TRBV3-1 (or the pseudogene TRBV3-2), the J call TRBJ1-1; D is perhaps TRBD1 (6 bases). Germline V gene sequence: CDR1 LGHDT, CDR2 YNNKEL (reference sequence). The CDR3 runs to 16 residues. The ends were cut back, 3 bases at V and 8 bases at J, with 22 bases in the middle. CDR3 protein: CASSQEDEIRGKEAFF. The CDR3 DNA sequence: TGTGCCAGCAGCCAGGAAGACGAAATTAGGGGGAAAGAAGCTTTCTTT.

The chain recombines TRBV2 with TRBJ1-1; D possibly corresponds to TRBD1 (5 bases). The CDR3 spans 14 residues. The V gene lost 3 bases and the J gene lost 3 bases, with 11 bases spanning the gap. CDR1 SNHLY and CDR2 FYNNEI come from the germline V gene. The CDR3 region is CASSEGGRYTEAFF. The CDR3, as DNA: TGTGCCAGCAGTGAGGGGGGAAGGTACACTGAAGCTTTCTTT.

The chain is built from TRBV7-8 and TRBJ2-3; 10 nucleotides line up with TRBD2. CDR1 and CDR2 from the germline V gene are SGHVS and FQNEAQ. V shed 1 base, J shed 5 bases, and the junction held 3 bases outside the gene matches. The CDR3 consists of 15 residues. The CDR3 region is CASSLVLAGRDTQYF. The CDR3 nucleotides are TGTGCCAGCAGCTTAGTACTAGCGGGACGAGATACGCAGTATTTT.

The rearrangement uses TRBV9 and TRBJ2-1, with 8 bases lining up with TRBD1. The V gene's germline CDR1 is SGDLS and CDR2 YYNGEE. V trimming: 4 bases; J trimming: 5 bases; junction bases outside the gene matches: 5. This CDR3 has 14 residues. This chain's CDR3 is CASSTGGLNNEQFF. Here the CDR3 DNA reads TGTGCCAGCAGCACAGGGGGACTGAACAATGAGCAGTTCTTC.

The chain has TRBV2 and TRBJ1-5; D is uncertain. The germline V gene encodes CDR1 SNHLY and CDR2 FYNNEI. V lost 3 bases to trimming and J lost 2 bases, with 17 bases between them. The CDR3 totals 17 residues. CDR3 nucleotide sequence: TGTGCCAGCAGTGAGAGGATTGTCCGAATCGGCAATCAGCCCCAGCATTTT. It yields the protein CASSERIVRIGNQPQHF.

The CDR3 region has the DNA TGTGCCAGCAGCTTAGTTTCGGCAGGGGTCATGAACACTGAAGCTTTCTTT. Amino acids: CASSLVSAGVMNTEAFF. The chain has TRBV11-2 and TRBJ1-1, with D perhaps matching TRBD1 (6 bases). The CDR3 spans 17 residues. Germline CDR1 SGHAT, CDR2 FQNNGV. V lost 1 base to trimming and J lost 0 bases, with 15 bases between them.

This clone turned up a few times. CDR3 bases: TGCGCCAGCAGCTTGAGGAGTGGGGATACGCAGTATTTT. It encodes CASSLRSGDTQYF. The rearrangement uses TRBV5-1 and TRBJ2-3, with D unresolved. Trimming shortened V by 1 base and J by 6 bases, and 9 bases separated the two germline ends. The germline gives CDR1 SGHRS, CDR2 YFSETQ. This CDR3 spans 13 amino acids.

Only a few counts were recorded for this clone. CDR3 in amino acids: CASSVWREDLAKNIQYF. DNA for the CDR3: TGTGCCAGCAGTGTCTGGCGGGAGGACTTAGCCAAAAACATTCAGTACTTC. The chain carries TRBV6-1 and TRBJ2-4; 8 bases fit TRBD2. Unmatched junction bases numbered 8, after V lost 4 bases and J lost 0 bases. The CDR3 loop spans 17 amino acids. Germline lookup yields CDR1 MNHNS and CDR2 SASEGT.

The chain uses TRBV10-2 and TRBJ1-1; D gene unclear. V lost 9 bases and J lost 0, with 11 bases in between. The CDR3 runs 13 residues. CDR1 and CDR2 (germline): WSHSY, SAAADI. The CDR3 is CASRSSMNTEAFF. CDR3 DNA sequence: TGCGCCAGTCGATCGAGTATGAACACTGAAGCTTTCTTT.

The sample holds one count of this clone. The chain recombines TRBV5-4 with TRBJ2-7; 7 positions match TRBD1. This CDR3 is built from 13 residues. The V and J ends lost 1 base and 3 bases, in that order; junction bases with no gene match: 1. Germline V gene sequence: CDR1 SGHNT, CDR2 YYREEE (reference sequence). The CDR3 DNA sequence: TGTGCCAGCAGCTTGACAGGGGTCTACGAGCAGTACTTC. Translated: CASSLTGVYEQYF.

The gene calls are TRBV3-1 (or the pseudogene TRBV3-2) and TRBJ1-2; 9 positions match TRBD1. The CDR3 consists of 14 residues. Germline V CDR1 and CDR2: LGHDT, YNNKEL (reference sequence). V lost 4 bases, J lost 8 bases, and 8 bases stayed unmatched. For the CDR3, the DNA is TGTGCCAGCAGCCCTAGGACAGGGGAGGAAGGCTACACCTTC. Translating gives CASSPRTGEEGYTF.

This clone came up once. CDR3 loop: CASSPRGANYGYTF. The DNA of the CDR3 is TGTGCCAGTAGTCCCAGGGGCGCTAACTATGGCTACACCTTC. The chain joins TRBV19 to TRBJ1-2; D possibly corresponds to TRBD1 (6 bases). V was pared by 5 bases and J by 0 bases, with 10 bases between. Germline loops: CDR1 LNHDA, CDR2 SQIVND (reference sequence). CDR3 length equals 14 residues.

V is TRBV24-1 and J is TRBJ2-5, with 9 bases fitting TRBD1. CDR1 KGHDR and CDR2 SFDVKD come from the germline V gene. The CDR3 totals 15 residues. Germline trimming cut 3 bases from V and 4 bases from J; bases unmatched to any gene: 5. CDR3 sequence: CATSDESTGGETQYF. CDR3 nucleotides: TGTGCCACCAGTGATGAATCGACAGGGGGAGAGACCCAGTACTTC.

The chain employs TRBV18 and TRBJ2-1, with D possibly TRBD2 on 6 matching bases. This CDR3 is built from 16 residues. The V gene's germline CDR1 is KGHSH and CDR2 LQKENI. Trimming stripped 4 bases from V and 3 bases from J, with 16 bases between. The CDR3 loop is CASSQVSGTRYNEQFF. CDR3 sequence (DNA): TGTGCCAGCTCACAGGTTAGCGGAACCCGCTACAATGAGCAGTTCTTC.

This chain connects TRBV5-1 to TRBJ2-2, with TRBD2 matching over 9 bases. The CDR3 totals 18 residues. With V trimmed by 3 bases and J by 1 base, 10 bases remained unmatched. CDR1 SGHRS and CDR2 YFSETQ come from the germline V gene. The CDR3 DNA reads as TGCGCCAGCAGCTCCAACAACCCTAGCGGGATGAACACCGGGGAGCTGTTTTTT. Its translation is CASSSNNPSGMNTGELFF.

The CDR3 here is CSVEVGGSHSYNEQFF. The DNA of the CDR3 is TGCAGCGTTGAAGTTGGCGGGAGTCACTCCTACAATGAGCAGTTCTTC. The rearrangement uses TRBV29-1 and TRBJ2-1; the match to TRBD2 covers 7 bases. This CDR3 is built from 16 residues. Germline loops: CDR1 SQVTM, CDR2 ANQGSEA. The junction had 6 bases not matched to a gene; V was cut back by 1 base and J by 0 bases.

V gene TRBV9 combines with J gene TRBJ2-7; 11 bases map to TRBD2. Germline CDR1 and CDR2: SGDLS and YYNGEE. V gave up 4 bases and J gave up 3 bases; unmatched junction bases: 6. The CDR3 extends over 15 amino acids. The CDR3 here is CASSTGLAGNYEQYF. Written as DNA, the CDR3 is TGTGCCAGCAGCACCGGACTAGCGGGCAACTACGAGCAGTACTTC.

The CDR3, as DNA: TGTGCCAGCAGCTTTCGGGACAGCTACGAGCAGTACTTC. Protein sequence: CASSFRDSYEQYF. The chain recombines TRBV9 with TRBJ2-7, with 7 bases lining up with TRBD1. Germline V gives CDR1 SGDLS, CDR2 YYNGEE. This CDR3 is 13 amino acids long. V lost 4 bases and J lost 3; bases outside the gene matches: 4.